This T cell receptor (beta chain) was observed in a study of blood T cells in healthy people across ages (dated by TCRdb to the mid-2010s). Context from the whole study: In model experiments, template switching captured roughly one uniquely barcoded TCR beta cDNA molecule for every two T cells. Using deep sequencing normalized with unique cDNA molecular identifiers, the study measured how TCR beta repertoire diversity changes with age. The donors were divided into four age groups: young (average around 17 years), middle-aged (about 40), aged (about 60) and long-lived (around 87). To avoid experimental bias, donors of different ages were randomly spread across the sequencing lanes. Using the same blood draw, the study looked at two additional independent replicas of 1 million unique cDNA reads for two donors, one aged 18 to 30 and the other aged 80 or older.

Systemically healthy Caucasian individuals from Russia, 39 in total and aged roughly 6 to 95 years, were included as donors. About 9.8 milliliters of peripheral blood were drawn from each donor into EDTA-treated Vacutainer tubes. PBMCs were isolated by Ficoll-Paque density-gradient centrifugation, with at least 7 million obtained per sample. Trizol reagent was used to extract total RNA from the PBMCs, yielding at least 5.5 micrograms per sample. The percentages of naive CD45RAhigh/CD27high T cells were determined by flow cytometry on a PBMC aliquot from every donor. Relative to germline, V is 7 bases shorter and J is 1 base shorter, with 13 bases between their ends. CDR1 and CDR2 were assigned from the germline V gene as SGHTA and FQGNSA. The CDR3 has 14 amino acids, counting the end cysteine and phenylalanine. This entry keeps only the CDR3 DNA: 42 bases, framed from base 1. What the study reported, not specific to this receptor: Estimates of total diversity from one million sequenced T cells were regarded as lower bounds and underestimates. The long-lived group showed more naive CD4+ T cells, fewer expanded clones and increased TCR diversity than the aged group, suggesting age selection. As age increased, observed TCR beta diversity per million T cells dropped in a roughly linear way, and a significant reduction was already evident by age 40. Donor CMV infection status was unknown, potentially confounding age-related changes in expanded clonotypes. The percentage of naive T cells measured by flow cytometry correlated strongly with observed TCR beta diversity. Since profiling was done on bulk unsorted PBMCs, naive and antigen-experienced compartments could not be conclusively compared.

In the case of this clonotype: It lacks a known antigen. Base qualities are not recorded, but no much larger clone differs from it by a single base.

Receptor libraries were prepared by 5' RACE. Sequencing was carried out with an Illumina HiSeq 2500. A second roughly 6 to 12 cycle PCR used a sample-barcoded 5' primer and a J-beta primer mix. Each TCR beta cDNA molecule received a unique molecular identifier from a template-switch 5' adaptor carrying 12 random nucleotides. At least 2.5 million CDR3-containing paired-end reads were obtained from each sample. First-strand cDNA was synthesized from all RNA with the Mint cDNA synthesis kit, primed by a TRBC-specific oligonucleotide. After uracil-DNA glycosylase treatment, a first 18-cycle PCR used universal primers M1SS and BC2_uni_R on all cDNA. Regarding the original processing steps: For normalization, 1 million high-quality reads, each with a distinct molecular identifier, were randomly selected from each sample. Instead of being binned into consensus sequences, reads with shared molecular identifiers were discarded. MiTCR, with a Q25 quality threshold and the strictest error-elimination algorithm, was used for CDR3 identification, clonotype clustering and error correction. A nonparametric unseen species model with Euler transformation was used to estimate lower-bound total TCR beta diversity. TCRdb reworked the public reads: Q25 trimming with fastp, MiXCR clone assembly, productive beta chains retained. One record per CDR3 amino acid sequence lists the most common genes and DNA. Here the V and J calls rest on TCRdb's processing, not on the authors' analysis. Recorded for this sample are some 1.6 million distinct CDR3 sequences; roughly 32% of them occurred a single time. Clones ranked in the top ten supply approximately 10% of the sample.

Material for sequencing was blood. The chain couples TRBV7-2 to TRBJ1-1, with the D segment identity uncertain. The source of this sequence is a woman in her thirties in good health. The sequence in DNA is TGTGCCAGCATCATGGTGGTTGGGAACACTGAAGCTTTCTTT. This encodes CASIMVVGNTEAFF.